The sequence of this T cell receptor beta chain was determined in a study of blood T cell repertoires in COVID-19. Study background: COVID-19 samples collected from the United States, Italy and Spain covered acute and convalescent phases. From T cells, B-cell-depleted T cells, or PBMCs came the material, which was cDNA or gDNA.

Germline loops: CDR1 SGHDT, CDR2 YYEEEE. Trimming took 4 bases from V and 8 from J; bases not matched to a gene: 11. This CDR3 is built from 14 residues. This table comes from immunoSEQ multiplex PCR, and its TCRdb copy is limited to in-frame clones, with some not included. The sample records fewer than 300,000 clones, 80% to 90% being singletons. This clonotype was obtained from a man in his fifties or sixties with COVID-19, enrolled during active disease. The sample taken for sequencing was peripheral blood. The V call is TRBV5-6, the J call TRBJ1-1; 7 nucleotides align to TRBD1. DNA of the CDR3: TGTGCCAGCAGCCCGACAGGGTTTGTCATCGAAGCTTTCTTT. It is translated as CASSPTGFVIEAFF.